The 9 T cell receptor beta chains below all came from one sample that was sequenced in a study of CD4 T cells in relation to SARS-CoV-2 and coronaviruses. Clones were sequenced by immunoSEQ multiplex PCR, and TCRdb holds only the in-frame ones, with some missing. Here the sample spans more than 15,000 clones, 70% to 80% being singletons. These receptors' antigens are unknown. The unexposed donors gave CD4+ T cells in about 2011-2018, prior to COVID-19. CD4+ T cells were isolated from the cells after more than 8 days of culture. The sequencing sample was made of CD4+ T cells from PBMCs, cultured in vitro. All receptors derive from a human donor in good health.

This clone was picked up one time. This chain links TRBV11-2 with TRBJ1-1; 7 bases fit TRBD1. The ends lost 4 bases at V and 5 bases at J; junction bases unmatched: 4. The CDR3 length is 13 residues. Germline CDR1 SGHAT, CDR2 FQNNGV. Written as DNA, the CDR3 is TGTGCCAGCAGCTCAACACAGGGGACTGAAGCTTTCTTT. Translating it yields CASSSTQGTEAFF.

The gene calls are TRBV7-3 and TRBJ1-6; no clear D. Germline loops: CDR1 SGHTA, CDR2 FQGTGA. V was cut by 3 bases and J by 10 bases, with 13 bases left in between. CDR3 length: 14 amino acids. As DNA, the CDR3 is TGTGCCAGCAGCTTGGACCCGACCAAGTCACCCCTCCACTTT. Translation gives CASSLDPTKSPLHF.

The CDR3 DNA reads TGCAGTGCTAGTTCGGCGAATGAAAAACTGTTTTTT. It codes for CSASSANEKLFF. The rearrangement links TRBV20-1 to TRBJ1-4, with D unclear. The CDR3 spans 12 residues. The V end was cut by 3 bases, the J end by 5 bases, with 7 bases between. Germline V CDR1 and CDR2: DFQATT, SNEGSKA (reference sequence).

The V and J genes are TRBV7-8 and TRBJ2-6; D gene unclear. Germline V gene data show CDR1 as SGHVS and CDR2 as FQNEAQ. The CDR3 contains 17 residues. The V end was cut by 0 bases, the J end by 1 base, with 10 bases between. CDR3 bases: TGTGCCAGCAGCTTAGCCACCACCGCGTCTGGGGCCAACGTCCTGACTTTC. Translated, it gives CASSLATTASGANVLTF.

This clone was seen just once. The chain carries TRBV27 and TRBJ1-2; 9 positions agree with TRBD1. V shed 2 bases, J shed 4 bases, and the junction held 2 bases outside the gene matches. This CDR3 contains 14 residues. The germline V gene has CDR1 MNHEY and CDR2 SMNVEV (reference sequence). CDR3: CASSLGTGTYGYTF. The DNA of the CDR3 is TGTGCCAGCAGTTTAGGGACAGGGACCTATGGCTACACCTTC.

This chain uses TRBV5-1 with TRBJ1-2, with 8 bases identical to TRBD1. The J segment lost 8 bases and the V segment lost 4 bases, leaving 13 bases of the junction unmatched. This CDR3 is built from 15 residues. Germline V gives CDR1 SGHRS, CDR2 YFSETQ. The CDR3 DNA follows: TGCGCCAGCAGCCCAGGGGGCGCGACGGCGAAGGGCTACACCTTC. The encoded protein is CASSPGGATAKGYTF. The full variable domain, rest sourced from reference TRBV5-1 and TRBJ1-2, is KAGVTQTPRYLIKTRGQQVTLSCSPISGHRSVSWYQQTPGQGLQFLFEYFSETQRNKGNFPGRFSGRQFSNSRSEMNVSTLELGDSALYLCASSPGGATAKGYTFGSGTRLTVV.

This clone was detected only once. The chain is built from TRBV12-5 and TRBJ2-1; D is perhaps TRBD2 (5 bases). V gave up 0 bases and J gave up 0 bases, with 15 bases separating them. The CDR3 is made up of 18 amino acids. From germline, CDR1 is LGHNT and CDR2 FRNRAP. DNA of the CDR3: TGTGCTAGTGGTTTGGTACTAGGCTATCAATCCTCCTACAATGAGCAGTTCTTC. Amino acid sequence: CASGLVLGYQSSYNEQFF.

This clone was counted a few times. This rearrangement joins TRBV15 to TRBJ2-7; tentative D call: TRBD1 (5 bases). This CDR3 region has 14 residues. Trimming took 8 bases from V and 0 from J, leaving 14 bases between them. Germline V lookup: CDR1 LNHNV, CDR2 YYDKDF (reference sequence). The CDR3 sequence: CATGAGMNSYEQYF. CDR3 in DNA: TGTGCCACCGGTGCAGGGATGAACTCCTACGAGCAGTACTTC. The variable domain in full, with the rest retrieved from reference TRBV15 and TRBJ2-7, is DAMVIQNPRYQVTQFGKPVTLSCSQTLNHNVMYWYQQKSSQAPKLLFHYYDKDFNNEADTPDNFQSRRPNTSFCFLDIRSPGLGDTAMYLCATGAGMNSYEQYFGPGTRLTVT.

In its sample, this clone was seen a few times. The chain has TRBV7-3 and TRBJ2-1, with D possibly matching TRBD2 (5 bases). Between the trimmed V and J ends, which lost 5 bases and 2 bases, there was a span of 13 bases. This CDR3 has 15 residues. Germline CDR1 is SGHTA and CDR2 is FQGTGA. Here the CDR3 reads CASSPTSVTYNEQFF. In DNA, the CDR3 is TGTGCCAGCAGCCCTACTAGTGTCACCTACAATGAGCAGTTCTTC.